This passage covers 19 T cell receptor beta chains from one sample sequenced in a study of CD8+ T cells in alopecia areata. Following extraction, RNA underwent reverse transcription to cDNA, which served as the sequencing template. Assay used: immunoSEQ multiplex PCR; TCRdb lists only in-frame clones, some missing. The table has approximately 99,000 clones, around 59% seen once. Sequencing used CD8+ T cells sorted from blood. The source of these receptors is a human donor in good health.

The chain carries TRBV9 and TRBJ1-3; D is unclear. V was shortened by 3 bases and J by 0 bases, with 10 bases between the two germline ends. The CDR3 runs 15 residues. The germline CDR1 and CDR2 sequences are SGDLS and YYNGEE. The CDR3 DNA follows: TGTGCCAGCAGCGCGGACGGCCACTCTGGAAACACCATATATTTT. Translating gives CASSADGHSGNTIYF.

The rearrangement links TRBV28 to TRBJ2-3; the D is unclear. The CDR3 contains 15 residues. CDR1 is MDHEN, CDR2 SYDVKM, per germline. Trimming took off 6 bases at V and 2 bases at J, with 15 bases between the two ends. The CDR3 DNA is TGTGCCAGCAGCGCACTCACAACCTTCACAGATACGCAGTATTTT. The encoded protein is CASSALTTFTDTQYF.

The chain uses TRBV4-2 and TRBJ2-3; 10 positions match TRBD2. Germline CDR1 is LGHNA and CDR2 is YNFKEQ. J lost 1 base, V lost 4 bases, and 5 bases had no gene match. This CDR3 comprises 16 residues. CDR3 in amino acids: CASSPVAGGGTDTQYF. The CDR3, as DNA: TGTGCCAGCAGCCCCGTAGCGGGGGGCGGCACAGATACGCAGTATTTT.

This clone was seen a handful of times. The V gene is TRBV15, the J gene TRBJ1-4; TRBD1 matches at 7 bases. V lost 1 base, J lost 7 bases, and 6 bases stayed unmatched. The CDR3 runs to 15 residues. Germline lookup yields CDR1 LNHNV and CDR2 YYDKDF (reference sequence). The CDR3 here is CATSRVHRGGEKLFF. Here the CDR3 DNA reads TGTGCCACCAGCAGAGTTCACAGGGGAGGTGAAAAACTGTTTTTT.

The chain recombines TRBV11-2 with TRBJ1-4, with TRBD1 matching 11 bases. Germline V gene lookup returns CDR1 SGHAT and CDR2 FQNNGV. The V and J ends lost 4 bases and 2 bases, in that order; junction bases with no gene match: 9. The CDR3 spans 18 residues. CDR3 protein: CASSSPGQGVLTNEKLFF. For the CDR3, the DNA is TGTGCCAGCAGCTCTCCGGGACAGGGGGTTTTGACTAATGAAAAACTGTTTTTT.

This clone showed up just once. The junction departs from germline at one end; a sequencing error may be responsible. The genes are TRBV5-6 and TRBJ2-7; D is possibly TRBD1 (6 bases). Germline values: CDR1 SGHDT, CDR2 YYEEEE. This CDR3 is 14 amino acids long. CDR3 DNA: TGTGCCAGCAGCTTGGTTGGGGGCTACTACGAGCGGTACTTC. This gives the protein CASSLVGGYYERYF. The whole variable domain, remainder taken from reference TRBV5-6 and TRBJ2-7, is DAGVTQSPTHLIKTRGQQVTLRCSPKSGHDTVSWYQQALGQGPQFIFQYYEEEERQRGNFPDRFSGHQFPNYSSELNVNALLLGDSALYLCASSLVGGYYERYFGPGTRLTVT.

The chain carries TRBV29-1 and TRBJ1-1; no firm D call. CDR1 and CDR2 (germline): SQVTM, ANQGSEA. V was clipped by 7 bases and J by 2 bases, with 11 bases between them. The CDR3 sequence is 12 residues long. The CDR3 is CSAPEGNTEAFF. DNA of the CDR3: TGCAGCGCCCCAGAAGGAAACACTGAAGCTTTCTTT.

The V call is TRBV28, the J call TRBJ1-5, with D possibly TRBD1 on 5 matching bases. Germline V gene lookup returns CDR1 MDHEN and CDR2 SYDVKM. V was clipped by 3 bases and J by 7 bases, with 22 bases between them. This CDR3 spans 17 amino acids. CDR3 coding DNA: TGTGCCAGCAGTTTTGAGGTGGGACTCCAAGGCATACAGCCCCAGCATTTT. It codes for CASSFEVGLQGIQPQHF.

This chain's CDR3 is CASSKLAGGPPYEQYF. Here the CDR3 DNA reads TGCGCCAGCAGCAAACTAGCGGGGGGGCCCCCCTACGAGCAGTACTTC. The chain joins TRBV5-1 to TRBJ2-7, with TRBD2 matching 13 bases. The CDR3 runs 16 residues. Germline V gene lookup returns CDR1 SGHRS and CDR2 YFSETQ. With 4 bases clipped from V and 2 bases from J, the junction kept 6 bases outside the gene matches.

This clone was detected only once. The CDR3 is CASSFGGTSYEQYF. CDR3 nucleotide sequence: TGTGCCAGCAGCTTCGGCGGGACCTCCTACGAGCAGTACTTC. The J gene is TRBJ2-7, the V gene TRBV5-6; possibly TRBD2 for D (6 bases). The V end was cut by 2 bases, the J end by 0 bases, with 9 bases between. The germline V gene encodes CDR1 SGHDT and CDR2 YYEEEE. The CDR3 is made up of 14 amino acids.

The rearrangement joins TRBV4-1 to TRBJ2-7; 8 nucleotides agree with TRBD1. V gave up 3 bases and J gave up 3 bases; unmatched junction bases: 10. The germline V gene has CDR1 MGHRA and CDR2 YSYEKL. The CDR3 is 16 amino acids. Here the CDR3 reads CASSQTRTGFYYEQYF. The CDR3 coding sequence is TGCGCCAGCAGCCAGACTCGGACAGGGTTCTACTACGAGCAGTACTTC.

This chain uses TRBV29-1 with TRBJ2-5, with D possibly being TRBD2 (5 bases). The J call may be faulty, since TRBJ2-7 better matches the DNA end. In germline, CDR1 is SQVTM, CDR2 ANQGSEA. There are 13 residues in the CDR3. The CDR3 loop is CSVGLANTYEQYF. In nucleotides, the CDR3 is TGCAGCGTCGGACTGGCAAACACCTACGAGCAGTACTTC.

This clone has more than one count but fewer than ten. J is TRBJ1-2 and V is TRBV28; 9 bases map to TRBD1. The CDR3 length is 20 residues. V shed 2 bases and J 1 base; nucleotides not matched to a gene: 17. The germline gives CDR1 MDHEN, CDR2 SYDVKM. DNA of the CDR3: TGTGCCAGCAGTTTAGACCTCATATGGACAGGGGTATTTTTTAACTATGGCTACACCTTC. This codes for CASSLDLIWTGVFFNYGYTF.

This clone has a handful of counts. CDR3 DNA: TGCGCCAGCAGCTTGGGTCTAGCGGACGCGGTTTACGAGCAGTACTTC. The encoded protein is CASSLGLADAVYEQYF. The V gene is TRBV5-1, the J gene TRBJ2-7; 7 bases align to TRBD2. Germline-derived CDR1 and CDR2 are SGHRS and YFSETQ. J lost 4 bases, V lost 0 bases, and 10 bases had no gene match. The CDR3 is made up of 16 amino acids.

The chain has TRBV28 and TRBJ2-5; D is undetermined. Trimming left V 3 bases short and J 3 bases short, with 8 bases between. The germline CDR1 and CDR2 sequences are MDHEN and SYDVKM. CDR3 length: 13 amino acids. This chain's CDR3 is CASSFGSEETQYF. CDR3 coding DNA: TGTGCCAGCAGTTTCGGCAGTGAAGAGACCCAGTACTTC.

This clone was counted a few times. The chain joins TRBV7-6 to TRBJ2-6; no definite D call. The CDR3 length is 15 residues. The ends were cut back, 1 base at V and 3 bases at J, with 7 bases in the middle. Germline V gene lookup returns CDR1 SGHVS and CDR2 FNYEAQ. CDR3 sequence: CASSLEWVGANVLTF. The CDR3 DNA reads TGTGCCAGCAGCTTAGAATGGGTTGGGGCCAACGTCCTGACTTTC.

This chain uses TRBV4-1 with TRBJ2-7; TRBD1 agrees at 8 bases. The junction had 7 bases not matched to a gene; V was cut back by 0 bases and J by 9 bases. The CDR3 has 14 residues. The germline V gene encodes CDR1 MGHRA and CDR2 YSYEKL. The DNA for the CDR3 is TGCGCCAGCAGCCAAGATCTGACAGGGGCTTGGCAGTACTTC. It encodes CASSQDLTGAWQYF.

This clone was seen a handful of times. The chain is built from TRBV13 and TRBJ2-5; possibly TRBD2 for D (5 bases). The CDR3 contains 14 residues. Trimming shortened V by 4 bases and J by 3 bases, and 12 bases separated the two germline ends. Germline CDR1 and CDR2: PRHDT and FYEKMQ (reference sequence). The CDR3 sequence: CASSSSGIEETQYF. Written as DNA, the CDR3 is TGTGCCAGCAGCTCCTCGGGGATAGAAGAGACCCAGTACTTC.

Concerning this clone itself: Other DNA sequences within the sample encode an identical CDR3. This chain connects TRBV6-5 to TRBJ2-7; the match to TRBD2 covers 10 bases. CDR3 length: 16 amino acids. With V trimmed by 0 bases and J by 1 base, 3 bases remained unmatched. Germline V gene data show CDR1 as MNHEY and CDR2 as SVGAGI. The CDR3 bases are TGTGCCAGCAGTTACTCGGCTAGCGGGGGTTCCTACGAGCAGTACTTC. Its translation: CASSYSASGGSYEQYF.